This TCR beta chain was found in a study of post-analysis software for immune sequencing data. Unique molecular identifiers were carried by the TCR beta cDNA libraries. The yield from roughly 1 to 10 million T cells was 500,000 or so cDNA molecules in total. TCRdb redid the calling of the PCR reads with MiXCR, one entry per CDR3 protein. The sample carries approximately 730,000 distinct CDR3 sequences, under 60% recorded once. This CDR3 has 16 residues. V shed 6 bases and J shed 2 bases, with 18 bases lying between them. Germline V gene lookup returns CDR1 SGHTA and CDR2 FQGNSA. Study-level results: Comparison with controls showed significantly lower normalized Chao1 diversity in multiple sclerosis patients. By F measure, strong co-clustering occurred among samples prepared in the same batch. Controls showed lower frequencies than patients for several TRBV segments, and TRBV5-6, TRBV5-1 and TRBV20-1 were among these.

This clonotype showed up just a few times. Antigen specificity is unknown. The chain employs TRBV7-2 and TRBJ2-3; D is perhaps TRBD1 or TRBD2 (5 bases each). The clonotype comes from a girl between 5 and 17 years old with multiple sclerosis. The specimen sequenced was blood. CDR3 nucleotides: TGTGCCAGCAGTTCTCAGGGCGGGTTGGCCACAGATACGCAGTATTTT. This encodes CASSSQGGLATDTQYF.